This T cell receptor beta chain is from a study of T cell responses to AZD1222 COVID-19 vaccine. Study-level background: Analyses pooled second doses at about 4 or about 12 weeks.

Notes on the study in general: The study identified only 6 or 7 AZD1222 recipients as seropositive at baseline.

With respect to this clone: Its target is unknown.

Germline loops: CDR1 SEHNR, CDR2 FQNEAQ (reference sequence). V shed 4 bases and J 0 bases; nucleotides not matched to a gene: 6. The CDR3 sequence is 16 residues long. Clones were read by immunoSEQ multiplex PCR, and TCRdb kept only the in-frame ones, dropping some. Counted here are about 190,000 clones, about nine tenths occurring once; the ten biggest clones make up 0.99%. The source of this sequence is an adult in good health. Sample: peripheral blood, taken on day 0 of AZD1222 vaccination. The chain joins TRBV7-9 to TRBJ1-3; 7 nucleotides line up with TRBD1. Here the CDR3 reads CASSSQTGSSGNTIYF. CDR3 bases: TGTGCCAGCAGCTCGCAGACAGGGAGCTCTGGAAACACCATATATTTT.